The source of this T cell receptor beta chain is a study of cytomegalovirus exposure and HLA in healthy donors. Findings and caveats of the study: A later analysis linked a missense variant in DCLRE1C to the trimming of TCR beta V and J genes. Accurate prediction of most subjects' HLA-A and HLA-B alleles from TCR beta sequences was reported. Testing in vitro showed a few CMV-associated chains specific for CMV antigens. Earlier results showed most TCR beta V segments being productive about 87% or about 30% of the time.

As concerns this clone: As yet, its antigen is unknown.

60 Vbeta and 13 Jbeta primers were used in PCR. Some clones are missing from TCRdb's copy, which holds only in-frame ones; the method was immunoSEQ multiplex PCR. The sample has some 76,000 clones, less than 80% seen once; the top ten hold roughly 8.9%. The CDR3 spans 15 residues. Germline lookup yields CDR1 SGHAT and CDR2 FQDESV (reference sequence). V lost 5 bases to trimming and J lost 7 bases; unmatched junction nucleotides: 10. The specimen sequenced was PBMCs. The sequence was collected from a woman aged 35 to 49 in good health and CMV-seropositive. The J gene is TRBJ1-2, the V gene TRBV11-1; TRBD1 agrees at 10 bases. The CDR3: CASSQNTGTGVGYTF. In nucleotides, the CDR3 is TGTGCCAGCAGCCAAAATACCGGGACAGGGGTTGGCTACACCTTC.